These 20 T cell receptor beta chains were sequenced from one sample in a study of low-dose radiotherapy and immunotherapy resistance in tumors. Time point meaning: before trial treatment. TRAV- and TRBV-specific primers, spanning alpha and beta chains, primed first-strand cDNA. TCR amplification used 20 to 25 PCR cycles, a constant-region primer and a V-primer adapter. Via MiXCR, TCRdb re-called the reads, giving one row per CDR3 protein. The sample includes 60,000 or so distinct CDR3 sequences, around 27% of them seen just once. Sequenced here: PBMCs, sampled before treatment. The receptors come from a male donor with rectosigmoid adenocarcinoma.

Concerning this clonotype itself: With only one base between it and a far larger clone, this is likely a read error. The chain has TRBV10-3 and TRBJ2-5, with unresolved D. Germline CDR1 and CDR2: ENHRY and SYGVKD. V was clipped by 4 bases and J by 0 bases, with 6 bases between them. The CDR3 covers 13 residues. CDR3 sequence: CAISVADQETQYF. Written as DNA, the CDR3 is TGTGCCATCAGTGTAGCAGACCAAGAGACCCAGTACTTC.

This clonotype was counted ten times or more. The chain links TRBV3-1 to TRBJ2-3, with TRBD2 matching 10 bases. V was pared by 2 bases and J by 4 bases, with 3 bases of the junction left unmatched. This CDR3 spans 15 amino acids. From germline, CDR1 is LGHDT and CDR2 YNNKEL (reference sequence). The chain's CDR3 is CASSQIAGGPDTQYF. CDR3 in DNA: TGTGCCAGCAGCCAAATAGCGGGGGGCCCAGATACGCAGTATTTT.

This clonotype has more than one count but fewer than ten. This chain connects TRBV28 to TRBJ2-4; 10 bases are a match to TRBD2. J lost 0 bases, V lost 6 bases, and 20 bases had no gene match. Germline lookup yields CDR1 MDHEN and CDR2 SYDVKM. This CDR3 contains 21 residues. This CDR3 is CASRQKHFSGGRYIAKNIQYF. In DNA, the CDR3 is TGTGCCAGCAGACAAAAGCACTTTAGCGGGGGGCGATATATAGCCAAAAACATTCAGTACTTC.

Many counts were recorded for this clonotype. The chain combines TRBV7-9 with TRBJ1-3; D call uncertain. Trimming stripped 8 bases from V and 2 bases from J, with 10 bases between. The CDR3 runs 13 residues. Germline CDR1 is SEHNR and CDR2 is FQNEAQ (reference sequence). Here the CDR3 DNA reads TGTGCCAGCTCTCGGGTGGCTGGAAACACCATATATTTT. Protein sequence: CASSRVAGNTIYF.

This clonotype was seen ten or more times. This chain connects TRBV5-4 to TRBJ2-1; TRBD2 matches 9 bases. The germline CDR1 and CDR2 sequences are SGHNT and YYREEE (reference sequence). The CDR3 extends over 15 amino acids. V lost 4 bases and J lost 4; bases outside the gene matches: 6. CDR3 DNA sequence: TGTGCCAGCAGCCATAGCGGGGGCCTTTACAATGAGCAGTTCTTC. It is translated as CASSHSGGLYNEQFF.

The table lists this clonotype with many counts. The rearrangement links TRBV20-1 to TRBJ2-1, with unresolved D. Looked up from germline, CDR1 is DFQATT and CDR2 is SNEGSKA (reference sequence). There are 13 residues in the CDR3. Trimming took off 0 bases at V and 5 bases at J, with 8 bases between the two ends. CDR3 coding DNA: TGCAGTGCTAGAGAAGGCCCTGACAATGAGCAGTTCTTC. It yields the protein CSAREGPDNEQFF.

By share of the sample, this clonotype is medium-sized. This chain uses TRBV4-1 with TRBJ2-7; no firm D call. With 6 bases removed from V and 2 bases from J, the gap between germline ends came to 14 bases. Germline loops: CDR1 MGHRA, CDR2 YSYEKL. This CDR3 is built from 14 residues. For the CDR3, the DNA is TGCGCCAGCAGACCGGTGGGCCAGACCTACGAGCAGTACTTC. It translates to CASRPVGQTYEQYF.

This chain uses TRBV18 with TRBJ1-3; D perhaps matches TRBD1 (6 bases). The CDR3 contains 16 residues. Trimming stripped 0 bases from V and 0 bases from J, with 9 bases between. The germline V gene has CDR1 KGHSH and CDR2 LQKENI. In DNA, the CDR3 is TGTGCCAGCTCACCACCGGGGGCCAGCTCTGGAAACACCATATATTTT. Its translation: CASSPPGASSGNTIYF.

This clonotype was seen repeatedly, ten times or more. The chain carries TRBV4-3 and TRBJ1-2; the D is unclear. CDR3 length equals 15 residues. In germline, CDR1 is LGHNA, CDR2 YSLEER. Deletions cut 0 bases from V and 1 base from J, with 9 bases between. The CDR3 DNA sequence: TGCGCCAGCAGCCAAGAGCTTCTGGGTAACTATGGCTACACCTTC. This translates into CASSQELLGNYGYTF.

This clonotype was observed a few times. The V and J genes are TRBV5-5 and TRBJ1-4; maybe TRBD1 (5 bases). The V end was cut by 0 bases, the J end by 5 bases, with 8 bases between. CDR3 length equals 14 residues. In germline, CDR1 is SGHKS, CDR2 YYEKEE (reference sequence). The chain's CDR3 is CASSLVDSNEKLFF. In nucleotides, the CDR3 is TGTGCCAGCAGCTTGGTCGACAGCAATGAAAAACTGTTTTTT.

The sample holds many counts of this clonotype. This rearrangement joins TRBV7-2 to TRBJ2-1, with 7 bases fitting TRBD2. There are 16 residues in the CDR3. The junction had 11 bases not matched to a gene; V was cut back by 5 bases and J by 4 bases. Germline CDR1 reads SGHTA; CDR2 reads FQGNSA. The DNA of the CDR3 is TGTGCCAGCAGCCAACCGTGGCGGGAGTTGTACAATGAGCAGTTCTTC. Encoded protein: CASSQPWRELYNEQFF.

The sample holds a few counts of this clonotype. The chain employs TRBV6-6 and TRBJ2-3; the match to TRBD2 covers 13 bases. There are 16 residues in the CDR3. The V and J ends lost 4 bases and 7 bases, in that order; junction bases with no gene match: 8. The germline gives CDR1 MNHNY, CDR2 SVGAGI (reference sequence). The CDR3: CASSFELAGGQNTQYF. CDR3 DNA sequence: TGTGCCAGCAGTTTCGAACTAGCGGGGGGGCAAAATACGCAGTATTTT.

The chain couples TRBV28 to TRBJ2-3; 8 bases are shared with TRBD2. V was pared by 3 bases and J by 1 base, with 3 bases of the junction left unmatched. This CDR3 spans 15 amino acids. CDR1 and CDR2 from the germline V gene are MDHEN and SYDVKM. CDR3 sequence reads: CASSFIGRGTDTQYF. Here the CDR3 DNA reads TGTGCCAGCAGTTTCATCGGGAGGGGCACAGATACGCAGTATTTT.

This clonotype has ten or more counts. The gene calls are TRBV6-5 and TRBJ2-5; 7 nucleotides agree with TRBD1. The CDR3 is made up of 15 amino acids. V gave up 6 bases and J gave up 1 base; unmatched junction bases: 8. The germline V gene encodes CDR1 MNHEY and CDR2 SVGAGI. CDR3 bases: TGTGCCAGCAGCCGACAGGGAAACTTCCAAGAGACCCAGTACTTC. This codes for CASSRQGNFQETQYF.

As concerns this clonotype: A far larger clone is only one base removed, so a read error is likely. The chain couples TRBV28 to TRBJ2-5; possibly TRBD1 or TRBD2 for D (7 bases each). Trimming stripped 5 bases from V and 1 base from J, with 20 bases between. The CDR3 contains 17 residues. CDR1 is MDHEN, CDR2 SYDVKM, per germline. The chain's CDR3 is CASSAGQGGGAQETQYF. CDR3 sequence (DNA): TGTGCCAGCAGTGCGGGCCAGGGGGGGGGCGCCCAAGAGACCCAGTACTTC.

The J gene is TRBJ2-1, the V gene TRBV14; the match to TRBD1 covers 10 bases. Per the germline V gene, CDR1 is SGHDN and CDR2 is FVKESK. This CDR3 is 14 amino acids long. Trimming cost V 1 base and J 8 bases; bases outside gene matches: 2. The CDR3 sequence is CASSQVGTGDEQFF. In DNA form, the CDR3 reads TGTGCCAGCAGCCAAGTGGGGACAGGGGATGAGCAGTTCTTC.

This clonotype was observed many times. The rearrangement uses TRBV29-1 and TRBJ1-2; D remains unclear. The V gene's germline CDR1 is SQVTM and CDR2 ANQGSEA. Trimming pared 3 bases from V and 3 bases from J, leaving 2 bases between. This CDR3 is built from 10 residues. CDR3 region: CSVEYYGYTF. The CDR3 DNA reads TGCAGCGTTGAGTACTATGGCTACACCTTC.

Remarks on this clonotype: A much larger clone differs by one base, so this may be a read error. The CDR3 protein is CASSQLQSSYEQFF. CDR3 DNA sequence: TGTGCCAGCAGCCAACTCCAGAGCTCCTACGAGCAGTTCTTC. The chain recombines TRBV3-1 with TRBJ2-1, with unresolved D. The CDR3 covers 14 residues. V was trimmed by 2 bases and J by 10 bases, leaving 15 bases between them. CDR1 LGHDT and CDR2 YNNKEL come from the germline V gene (reference sequence).

This clonotype was observed many times. The chain is built from TRBV7-2 and TRBJ1-2; no clear D gene. V was clipped by 3 bases and J by 5 bases, with 10 bases between them. The CDR3 totals 13 residues. The V gene's germline CDR1 is SGHTA and CDR2 FQGNSA. DNA for the CDR3: TGTGCCAGCAGCTTCCGGACTGAGTATGGCTACACCTTC. Its translation: CASSFRTEYGYTF.

The rearrangement uses TRBV6-5 and TRBJ2-4; D possibly matches TRBD1 or TRBD2 (6 bases each). V was pared by 4 bases and J by 3 bases, with 13 bases between. The CDR3 sequence is 15 residues long. Germline V gene lookup returns CDR1 MNHEY and CDR2 SVGAGI. The CDR3 bases are TGTGCCAGCAGTTCCGGGGGCGCAGGCAAAAACATTCAGTACTTC. Translated, it gives CASSSGGAGKNIQYF.